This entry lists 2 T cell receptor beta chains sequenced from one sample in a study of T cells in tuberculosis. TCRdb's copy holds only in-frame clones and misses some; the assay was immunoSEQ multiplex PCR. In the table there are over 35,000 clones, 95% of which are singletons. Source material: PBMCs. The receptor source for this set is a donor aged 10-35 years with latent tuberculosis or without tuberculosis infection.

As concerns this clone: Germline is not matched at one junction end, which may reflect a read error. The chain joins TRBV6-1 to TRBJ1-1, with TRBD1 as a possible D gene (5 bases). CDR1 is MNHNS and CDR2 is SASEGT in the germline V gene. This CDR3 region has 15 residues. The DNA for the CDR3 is TGTGCCAGCAGTCAAGCGGCCCGGGGGTACACTGAAGCTTTCTTT. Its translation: CASSQAARGYTEAFF.

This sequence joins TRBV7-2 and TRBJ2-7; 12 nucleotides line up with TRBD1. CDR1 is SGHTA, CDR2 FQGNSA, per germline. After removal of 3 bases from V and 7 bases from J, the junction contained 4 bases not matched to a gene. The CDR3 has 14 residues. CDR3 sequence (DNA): TGTGCCAGCAGCTTCGGGACAGGGGGCGTAGAGCAGTACTTC. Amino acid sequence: CASSFGTGGVEQYF.